This TCR beta chain comes out of a study of blood T cell repertoires in COVID-19. Background on the study: Samples taken during acute and convalescent COVID-19 were collected in the United States, Italy and Spain.

Sequencing was performed with immunoSEQ multiplex PCR; in TCRdb, only in-frame clones are kept and a portion is missing. The sample consists of some 310,000 clones, nearly 90% of them appearing once. Seattle participants joined during active infection and were tracked over time. With 1 base clipped from V and 3 bases from J, the junction kept 11 bases outside the gene matches. This CDR3 is built from 17 residues. The germline CDR1 and CDR2 sequences are MGHRA and YSYEKL. The sample comprised peripheral blood. The chain recombines TRBV4-1 with TRBJ1-2; 7 nucleotides match TRBD1. The source is a middle-aged woman with COVID-19, enrolled during active disease. The CDR3 nucleotides are TGCGCCAGCAGCCAAGGACAGGGAGCCGGGTTGGACTATGGCTACACCTTC. This codes for CASSQGQGAGLDYGYTF.